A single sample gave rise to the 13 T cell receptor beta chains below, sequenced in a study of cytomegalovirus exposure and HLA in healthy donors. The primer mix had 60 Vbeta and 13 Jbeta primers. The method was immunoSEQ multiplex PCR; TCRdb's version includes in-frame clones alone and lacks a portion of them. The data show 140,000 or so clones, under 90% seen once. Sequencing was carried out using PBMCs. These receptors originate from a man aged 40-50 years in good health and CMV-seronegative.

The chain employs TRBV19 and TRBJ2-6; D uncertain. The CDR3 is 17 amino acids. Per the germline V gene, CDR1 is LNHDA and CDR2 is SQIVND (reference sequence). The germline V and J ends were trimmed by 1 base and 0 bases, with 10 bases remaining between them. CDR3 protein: CASSIGKMASGANVLTF. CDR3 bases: TGTGCCAGTAGTATAGGAAAAATGGCCTCTGGGGCCAACGTCCTGACTTTC.

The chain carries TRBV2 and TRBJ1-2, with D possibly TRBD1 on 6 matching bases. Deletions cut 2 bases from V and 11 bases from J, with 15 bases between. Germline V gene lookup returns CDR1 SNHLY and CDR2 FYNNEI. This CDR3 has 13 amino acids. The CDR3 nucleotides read TGTGCCAGCAGTGAAACAGGGCCCTTGGGTTACACCTTC. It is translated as CASSETGPLGYTF. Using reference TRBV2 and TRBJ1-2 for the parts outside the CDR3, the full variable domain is EPEVTQTPSHQVTQMGQEVILRCVPISNHLYFYWYRQILGQKVEFLVSFYNNEISEKSEIFDDQFSVERPDGSNFTLKIRSTKLEDSAMYFCASSETGPLGYTFGSGTRLTVV.

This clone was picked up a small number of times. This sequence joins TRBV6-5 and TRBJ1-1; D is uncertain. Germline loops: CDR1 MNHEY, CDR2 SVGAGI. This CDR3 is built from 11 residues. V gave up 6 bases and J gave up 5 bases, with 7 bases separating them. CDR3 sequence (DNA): TGTGCCAGCAGCCTATGGACTGAAGCTTTCTTT. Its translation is CASSLWTEAFF.

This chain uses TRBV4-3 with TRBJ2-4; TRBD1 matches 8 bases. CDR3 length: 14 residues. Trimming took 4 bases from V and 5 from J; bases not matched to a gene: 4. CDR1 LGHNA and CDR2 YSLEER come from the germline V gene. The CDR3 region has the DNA TGCGCCAGCAGCCTCGGGACAGGAGAAAACATTCAGTACTTC. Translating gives CASSLGTGENIQYF.

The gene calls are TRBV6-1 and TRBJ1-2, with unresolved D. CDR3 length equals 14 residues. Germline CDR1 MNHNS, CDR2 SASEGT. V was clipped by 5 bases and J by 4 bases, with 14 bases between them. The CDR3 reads CASSRGLTRYGYTF. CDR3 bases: TGTGCCAGCAGTCGCGGCCTCACTCGCTATGGCTACACCTTC.

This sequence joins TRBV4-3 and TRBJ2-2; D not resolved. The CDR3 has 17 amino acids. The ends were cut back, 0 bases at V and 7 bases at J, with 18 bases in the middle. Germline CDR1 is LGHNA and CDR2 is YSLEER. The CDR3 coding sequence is TGCGCCAGCAGCCAAGATCAGAAACCCCGGGTGAACGGGGAGCTGTTTTTT. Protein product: CASSQDQKPRVNGELFF.

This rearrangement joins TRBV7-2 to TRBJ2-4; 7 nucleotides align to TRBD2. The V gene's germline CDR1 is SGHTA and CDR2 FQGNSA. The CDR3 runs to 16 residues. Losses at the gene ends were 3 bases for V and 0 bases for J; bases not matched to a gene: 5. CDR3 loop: CASSFSGVLAKNIQYF. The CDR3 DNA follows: TGTGCCAGCAGCTTCAGCGGGGTTCTAGCCAAAAACATTCAGTACTTC.

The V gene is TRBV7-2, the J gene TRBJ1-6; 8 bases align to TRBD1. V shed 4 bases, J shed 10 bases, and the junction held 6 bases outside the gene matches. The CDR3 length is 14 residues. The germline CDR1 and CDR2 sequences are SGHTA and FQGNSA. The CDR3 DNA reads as TGTGCCAGCAGCTCACAGGGGGTGGGCTCACCCCTCCACTTT. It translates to CASSSQGVGSPLHF.

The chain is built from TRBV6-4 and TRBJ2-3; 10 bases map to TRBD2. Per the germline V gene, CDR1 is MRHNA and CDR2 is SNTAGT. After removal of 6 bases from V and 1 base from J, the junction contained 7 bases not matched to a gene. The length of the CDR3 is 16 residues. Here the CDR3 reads CASSLSSGGGTDTQYF. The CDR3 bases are TGTGCCAGCAGCCTCTCCAGCGGGGGGGGCACAGATACGCAGTATTTT.

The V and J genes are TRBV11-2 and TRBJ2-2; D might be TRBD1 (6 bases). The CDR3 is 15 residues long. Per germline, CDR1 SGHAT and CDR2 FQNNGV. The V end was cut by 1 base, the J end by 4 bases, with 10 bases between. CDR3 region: CASSLAQGGTGELFF. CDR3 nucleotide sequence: TGTGCCAGCAGCTTAGCACAGGGCGGCACCGGGGAGCTGTTTTTT. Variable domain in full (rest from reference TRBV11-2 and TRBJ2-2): EAGVAQSPRYKIIEKRQSVAFWCNPISGHATLYWYQQILGQGPKLLIQFQNNGVVDDSQLPKDRFSAERLKGVDSTLKIQPAKLEDSAVYLCASSLAQGGTGELFFGEGSRLTVL.

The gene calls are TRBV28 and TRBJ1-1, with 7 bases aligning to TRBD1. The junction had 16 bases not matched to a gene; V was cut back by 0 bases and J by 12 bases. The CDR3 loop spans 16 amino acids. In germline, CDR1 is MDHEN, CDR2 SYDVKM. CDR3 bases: TGTGCCAGCAGTTTATGGAAACAGGGGAGATCCCAGCGGACTTTCTTT. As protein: CASSLWKQGRSQRTFF. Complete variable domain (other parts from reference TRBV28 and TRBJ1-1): DVKVTQSSRYLVKRTGEKVFLECVQDMDHENMFWYRQDPGLGLRLIYFSYDVKMKEKGDIPEGYSVSREKKERFSLILESASTNQTSMYLCASSLWKQGRSQRTFFGQGTRLTVV.

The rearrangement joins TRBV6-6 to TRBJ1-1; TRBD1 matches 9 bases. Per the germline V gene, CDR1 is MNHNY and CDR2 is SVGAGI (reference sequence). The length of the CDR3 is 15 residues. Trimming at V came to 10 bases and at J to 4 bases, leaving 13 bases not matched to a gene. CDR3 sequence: CATEGTGNRATEAFF. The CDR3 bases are TGTGCCACGGAGGGGACAGGGAATAGAGCCACTGAAGCTTTCTTT.

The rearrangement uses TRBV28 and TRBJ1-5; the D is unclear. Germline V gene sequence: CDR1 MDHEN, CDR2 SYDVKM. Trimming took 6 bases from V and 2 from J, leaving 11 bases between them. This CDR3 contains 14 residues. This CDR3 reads CASREGNGNQPQHF. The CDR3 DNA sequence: TGTGCCAGCAGGGAGGGTAATGGCAATCAGCCCCAGCATTTT.